What follows describes a single T cell receptor (beta chain). Its target is not known. The junction differs from germline at one of its ends, possibly a read error. This entry comes from a study of tumor-infiltrating lymphocytes in primary liver carcinoma. Study at large: Yields of productive TCRbeta reads ranged from roughly 3.5 to 8 million per sample and were similar across tissue types. Study conclusions and caveats: It was observed that only about 7-24% of the top clones appeared in every one of the five tumor regions. A significantly higher top-250-clone fraction was found in tumors than in blood (p = 0.039).

Scientists recovered RNA and DNA together from approximately 20-30 mg of unsorted bulk tissue. Patients underwent surgical resection for primary liver carcinoma. TCR beta cDNA was prepared out of approximately 470 ng total RNA by means of a constant-region primer. Nested multiplex PCR, run for three rounds with slightly modified ARM-PCR, yielded TCR beta libraries. TCRdb redid the calling of the multiplex PCR reads with MiXCR, one entry per CDR3 protein. This table has around 100,000 distinct CDR3 sequences, about 70% appearing once. Sequenced material: liver tumor tissue from sampling region 5. Subset given: tumor region T5, tumor centre. The clonotype comes from a woman aged 60-75 years with primary liver carcinoma and hepatitis B virus infection.

The CDR3 DNA reads TGTGCCAGCAGTTTCGGAAAGACTAGTGGGAGGGTTTCATACGAACAGTACTTC. Its protein product is CASSFGKTSGRVSYEQYF. The V gene is TRBV12-3 or TRBV12-4, the J gene TRBJ2-7; 7 nucleotides agree with TRBD2. The CDR3 length is 18 residues.